This TCR beta chain was captured in a study of T-cell reconstitution after alpha-beta-depleted transplantation in children. Deletions cut 4 bases from V and 3 bases from J, with 13 bases between. The CDR3 consists of 14 residues. In the case of this clonotype: What it recognizes is unknown.

Unique molecular identifiers were built into the TCRbeta library. TCRdb passed the PCR reads through MiXCR, listing each CDR3 protein once. Of some 830,000 distinct CDR3 sequences in the sample, roughly 15% were seen once. The study's findings and limits: Some patients showed high day-60 TCRbeta diversity, which derived from surviving recipient T cells and thymic progenitors. T-cell numbers and diversity one year post-transplant derived largely from freshly generated T cells. Where alpha-beta T cells came from about two months after transplant was reportedly several hundred expanded graft clones.

The chain carries TRBV23-1 and TRBJ2-7; perhaps TRBD1 as D (5 bases). TRBV23-1 is treated as an ORF (open reading frame) with a function not yet certain. Sequencing used PBMCs, mostly from graft donor cells, obtained 360 days after TCRalphabeta/CD19-depleted stem cell transplant. The receptor's source is a male patient aged 10 to 17 who had a stem cell transplant for acute lymphoblastic leukemia, so the T cells may come from the graft donor. CDR3 sequence reads: CASSPKPTVYEQYF. DNA of the CDR3: TGCGCCAGCAGTCCAAAACCGACAGTCTACGAGCAGTACTTC.